The 30 T cell receptor beta chains listed next were all sequenced from one sample in a study of cytomegalovirus exposure and HLA in healthy donors (dated by TCRdb to 2016 to 2017). Libraries were built with the immunoSEQ multiplex PCR assay. For the multiplex PCR, a mixture combining 60 forward primers for TCR Vbeta segments and 13 reverse primers for TCR Jbeta segments was used. Held by TCRdb, this immuneACCESS table contains in-frame sequences only and omits some clones. Under half of the omission traces to an unresolved V gene where checked; the cause of the rest is unknown. Counted in this sample were about 94,000 clones; about three fifths of them appeared once. The ten largest clones take up 3.9% of the sample. The specimen sequenced was PBMCs. These receptors all come from a man aged 25 to 40 in good health and CMV-seronegative.

The DNA of the CDR3 is TGTGCCAGTGACAATAGCGGGAGGGCCGGAGATACGCAGTATTTT. This codes for CASDNSGRAGDTQYF. This chain connects TRBV19 to TRBJ2-3; 11 nucleotides match TRBD2. The germline gives CDR1 LNHDA, CDR2 SQIVND (reference sequence). The V and J ends lost 8 bases and 5 bases, in that order; junction bases with no gene match: 9. There are 15 residues in the CDR3.

V and J are TRBV28 and TRBJ2-5, with D unclear. The closer fit of TRBJ2-7 to the DNA end suggests the J call may be wrong. CDR1 is MDHEN, CDR2 SYDVKM, per germline. The CDR3 consists of 16 residues. For the CDR3, the DNA is TGTGCCAGCAGTTTATCTCCGGATTGGGGCTCCTACGAGCAGTACTTC. Encoded protein: CASSLSPDWGSYEQYF.

The V gene is TRBV7-2, the J gene TRBJ2-5; the D is unclear. TRBJ2-7 explains the end of the DNA better; the J call may be wrong. The CDR3 has 12 residues. Germline V gene data show CDR1 as SGHTA and CDR2 as FQGNSA. The CDR3 sequence is CASSPEWGEQYF. The CDR3 DNA is TGTGCCAGCAGCCCCGAGTGGGGCGAGCAGTACTTC.

The chain joins TRBV18 to TRBJ2-5, with TRBD1 matching 8 bases. CDR1 is KGHSH and CDR2 is LQKENI in the germline V gene. The CDR3 length is 16 residues. Trimming took 1 base from V and 2 from J; bases not matched to a gene: 6. As DNA, the CDR3 is TGTGCCAGCTCACCACTAAGGACAGGGAGGCAAGAGACCCAGTACTTC. As protein: CASSPLRTGRQETQYF.

The gene calls are TRBV11-3 and TRBJ2-2, with 9 bases identical to TRBD1. After removal of 5 bases from V and 3 bases from J, the junction contained 7 bases not matched to a gene. This CDR3 region has 16 residues. The V gene's germline CDR1 is SGHNT and CDR2 YENEEA. The CDR3 loop reads CASSNRRTGDTGELFF. The CDR3 nucleotides are TGTGCCAGCAGCAACAGACGGACAGGGGACACCGGGGAGCTGTTTTTT.

This clone was counted at least ten times. The J gene is TRBJ2-1, the V gene TRBV6-1; 11 bases line up with TRBD2. This CDR3 region has 15 residues. The V gene's germline CDR1 is MNHNS and CDR2 SASEGT. V trimming: 4 bases; J trimming: 3 bases; junction bases outside the gene matches: 2. This CDR3 is CASSALAGGYNEQFF. The CDR3 bases are TGTGCCAGCAGTGCGCTAGCGGGAGGCTACAATGAGCAGTTCTTC.

The gene calls are TRBV6-5 and TRBJ1-4; TRBD1 might be the D (6 bases). This CDR3 has 15 amino acids. Trimming removed 4 bases from V and 4 bases from J, with 13 bases in between. CDR1 and CDR2 (germline): MNHEY, SVGAGI. In DNA form, the CDR3 reads TGTGCCAGCAGTTTCCAGACAGGATATAATGAAAAACTGTTTTTT. Translating gives CASSFQTGYNEKLFF.

The V and J genes are TRBV6-6 and TRBJ2-7; D is perhaps TRBD2 (5 bases). The CDR3 consists of 13 residues. Germline V gene lookup returns CDR1 MNHNY and CDR2 SVGAGI (reference sequence). With 0 bases removed from V and 5 bases from J, the gap between germline ends came to 8 bases. The DNA for the CDR3 is TGTGCCAGCAGTTACTCGAGGGTGGACGAGCAGTACTTC. Its protein product is CASSYSRVDEQYF.

The chain combines TRBV6-4 with TRBJ2-5; TRBD2 matches 9 bases. The CDR3 loop spans 16 amino acids. J gave up 2 bases and V 10 bases, and 14 bases lay outside the gene matches. The V gene's germline CDR1 is MRHNA and CDR2 SNTAGT. CDR3 residues: CATRFAGGVAQETQYF. DNA for the CDR3: TGTGCCACCCGATTTGCGGGAGGGGTGGCGCAAGAGACCCAGTACTTC.

This chain joins TRBV5-1 and TRBJ2-2; D may be TRBD1 (5 bases). The CDR3 consists of 14 residues. The ends were cut back, 0 bases at V and 6 bases at J, with 9 bases in the middle. The germline V gene has CDR1 SGHRS and CDR2 YFSETQ. CDR3 sequence: CASSLVQVSGELFF. As DNA, the CDR3 is TGCGCCAGCAGCTTGGTACAGGTCTCCGGGGAGCTGTTTTTT.

This clone was seen once. The rearrangement uses TRBV7-9 and TRBJ1-2; no clear D gene. CDR1 SEHNR and CDR2 FQNEAQ come from the germline V gene (reference sequence). The CDR3 consists of 14 residues. The ends were cut back, 3 bases at V and 4 bases at J, with 12 bases in the middle. The CDR3 DNA follows: TGTGCCAGCAGCTTCTCTCTTAGCGGCTATGGCTACACCTTC. Translating it yields CASSFSLSGYGYTF.

The chain recombines TRBV19 with TRBJ2-2; D is possibly TRBD2 (5 bases). The CDR3 extends over 20 amino acids. V dropped 0 bases and J dropped 6 bases, with 26 bases sitting between them. The V gene's germline CDR1 is LNHDA and CDR2 SQIVND (reference sequence). The CDR3 coding sequence is TGTGCCAGTAGTATAGAAACCTATTTTCTCAACCCGCGGGCAGCCGGGGAGCTGTTTTTT. Translation gives CASSIETYFLNPRAAGELFF.

The chain joins TRBV10-3 to TRBJ2-7, with TRBD2 as a possible D gene (5 bases). CDR1 ENHRY and CDR2 SYGVKD come from the germline V gene. Trimming stripped 2 bases from V and 3 bases from J, with 5 bases between. This CDR3 has 12 residues. CDR3 amino acids: CAISERGYEQYF. CDR3 nucleotide sequence: TGTGCCATCAGTGAGCGGGGCTACGAGCAGTACTTC.

DNA of the CDR3: TGTGCCTGGACCGAAGCCCGGGAGCAGTTCTTC. Translating it yields CAWTEAREQFF. This sequence joins TRBV30 and TRBJ2-1; D unclear. The CDR3 spans 11 residues. V was pared by 4 bases and J by 10 bases, with 11 bases between. Germline CDR1 reads GTSNPN; CDR2 reads SVGIG (reference sequence).

V and J are TRBV29-1 and TRBJ2-1; 11 bases are shared with TRBD1. CDR1 and CDR2 (germline): SQVTM, ANQGSEA. Trimming cost V 0 bases and J 6 bases; bases outside gene matches: 4. The CDR3 loop spans 15 amino acids. CDR3 sequence reads: CSVEEGQGVGNEQFF. CDR3 DNA: TGCAGCGTTGAAGAGGGACAGGGGGTTGGCAATGAGCAGTTCTTC.

Note on this clone: The junction departs from the called germline gene at one end, perhaps through a read error. CDR3 sequence reads: CSSSHAGLPLHF. CDR3 bases: TGTTCCAGCAGCCACGCAGGATTACCCCTCCACTTT. The rearrangement joins TRBV7-9 to TRBJ1-6; D not resolved. The CDR3 length is 12 residues. Germline V gene sequence: CDR1 SEHNR, CDR2 FQNEAQ (reference sequence).

A single count supports this clone. CDR3 in DNA: TGTGCCAGCAGTTCAAGGAGGGCAGATACGCAGTATTTT. Translation: CASSSRRADTQYF. The chain links TRBV28 to TRBJ2-3, with D maybe TRBD2 (6 bases). CDR1 MDHEN and CDR2 SYDVKM come from the germline V gene. V was pared by 4 bases and J by 4 bases, with 9 bases between. This CDR3 is 13 amino acids long.

CDR3 region: CASSLSPGGGHGELFF. The CDR3 nucleotides read TGTGCCAGCAGTTTATCCCCGGGCGGGGGGCACGGGGAGCTGTTTTTT. The genes are TRBV28 and TRBJ2-2; 8 nucleotides line up with TRBD2. This CDR3 contains 16 residues. Per germline, CDR1 MDHEN and CDR2 SYDVKM. The V and J ends lost 1 base and 7 bases, in that order; junction bases with no gene match: 8.

The genes are TRBV9 and TRBJ2-2; the match to TRBD1 covers 10 bases. Trimming took 3 bases from V and 0 from J; bases not matched to a gene: 17. Germline V gives CDR1 SGDLS, CDR2 YYNGEE. The CDR3 consists of 21 residues. CDR3 loop: CASSAYRGFLGQGANTGELFF. CDR3 DNA: TGTGCCAGCAGCGCATATAGAGGGTTTCTAGGACAGGGGGCGAACACCGGGGAGCTGTTTTTT.

The chain has TRBV10-2 and TRBJ2-2; 8 nucleotides match TRBD1. The V and J ends lost 10 bases and 3 bases, in that order; junction bases with no gene match: 4. Germline values: CDR1 WSHSY, CDR2 SAAADI. The CDR3 covers 13 residues. Written as DNA, the CDR3 is TGCGCCACAGGGGGCCGATACACCGGGGAGCTGTTTTTT. Its translation is CATGGRYTGELFF.

This clone was detected a few times. The chain couples TRBV5-6 to TRBJ2-5, with D possibly matching TRBD1 (5 bases). The DNA end is a closer match to TRBJ2-7, so the J assignment may be wrong. CDR1 SGHDT and CDR2 YYEEEE come from the germline V gene. The CDR3 is 13 amino acids. Here the CDR3 reads CASTLGRGYEQYF. The CDR3 bases are TGTGCCAGCACCCTAGGAAGGGGCTACGAGCAGTACTTC.

This clone has more than one count but fewer than ten. The chain couples TRBV4-1 to TRBJ2-5; unclear D gene. There are 16 residues in the CDR3. V dropped 1 base and J dropped 3 bases, with 15 bases sitting between them. Germline assignment: CDR1 MGHRA and CDR2 YSYEKL. The CDR3 is CASSQVSGRVKETQYF. DNA for the CDR3: TGCGCCAGCAGCCAAGTGTCAGGCAGAGTAAAAGAGACCCAGTACTTC.

This clone was picked up a small number of times. The chain uses TRBV5-1 and TRBJ2-3; D is uncertain. With 0 bases removed from V and 4 bases from J, the gap between germline ends came to 15 bases. Germline CDR1 and CDR2: SGHRS and YFSETQ. The CDR3 spans 16 residues. The CDR3 coding sequence is TGCGCCAGCAGCTTGGCCTCAAGTCGGTGGTCAGATACGCAGTATTTT. It encodes CASSLASSRWSDTQYF. Complete variable domain (other parts from reference TRBV5-1 and TRBJ2-3): KAGVTQTPRYLIKTRGQQVTLSCSPISGHRSVSWYQQTPGQGLQFLFEYFSETQRNKGNFPGRFSGRQFSNSRSEMNVSTLELGDSALYLCASSLASSRWSDTQYFGPGTRLTVL.

The J gene is TRBJ2-7, the V gene TRBV7-2; weak D call: TRBD1 (6 bases). Germline loops: CDR1 SGHTA, CDR2 FQGNSA. The CDR3 is 15 amino acids. Trimming pared 0 bases from V and 0 bases from J, leaving 9 bases between. The CDR3 coding sequence is TGTGCCAGCAGCTTAGCGGGGGCGAGCTCCTACGAGCAGTACTTC. It yields the protein CASSLAGASSYEQYF.

This chain connects TRBV4-3 to TRBJ1-2; possible D gene TRBD1, 6 bases. The V gene lost 0 bases and the J gene lost 7 bases, with 12 bases spanning the gap. Germline V gene sequence: CDR1 LGHNA, CDR2 YSLEER. The CDR3 is 14 residues long. The CDR3 region has the DNA TGCGCCAGCAGCCAAGATCAGGGGCTGGGTGGCTACACCTTC. Translation: CASSQDQGLGGYTF.

The V gene is TRBV4-3, the J gene TRBJ2-3; D is perhaps TRBD1 (5 bases). Germline V CDR1 and CDR2: LGHNA, YSLEER. V was trimmed by 0 bases and J by 3 bases, leaving 10 bases between them. The CDR3 runs 15 residues. CDR3 amino acids: CASSQDLRGTDTQYF. For the CDR3, the DNA is TGCGCCAGCAGCCAAGATCTAAGGGGTACAGATACGCAGTATTTT.

This clone was observed a few times. The gene calls are TRBV5-1 and TRBJ2-3; 13 nucleotides agree with TRBD2. CDR3 length: 14 residues. The V gene's germline CDR1 is SGHRS and CDR2 YFSETQ. V was clipped by 8 bases and J by 4 bases; unmatched bases: 4. The DNA of the CDR3 is TGCGCCAGTACTAGCGGGGGGGCGGCAGATACGCAGTATTTT. It translates to CASTSGGAADTQYF.

This clone was recorded a few times. This chain uses TRBV2 with TRBJ2-6; 7 bases agree with TRBD1. V shed 10 bases, J shed 3 bases, and the junction held 6 bases outside the gene matches. The CDR3 length is 14 residues. Germline assignment: CDR1 SNHLY and CDR2 FYNNEI. CDR3 in DNA: TGTGCCATCATAGGGGGCGGTGGGGCCAACGTCCTGACTTTC. Translating it yields CAIIGGGGANVLTF.

The V and J genes are TRBV5-1 and TRBJ1-6; the D gene is possibly TRBD1 (6 bases). The CDR3 spans 15 residues. Germline lookup yields CDR1 SGHRS and CDR2 YFSETQ. Trimming stripped 0 bases from V and 9 bases from J, with 13 bases between. The CDR3 bases are TGCGCCAGCAGCTTGGGCCCAGGGGTGGCTTCACCCCTCCACTTT. It yields the protein CASSLGPGVASPLHF.

The J gene is TRBJ2-5, the V gene TRBV4-2, with 9 bases fitting TRBD1. Trimming took 4 bases from V and 4 from J; bases not matched to a gene: 10. The germline V gene encodes CDR1 LGHNA and CDR2 YNFKEQ. The CDR3 loop spans 16 amino acids. The CDR3 region is CASSPEGDRASETQYF. The CDR3 nucleotides are TGTGCCAGCAGCCCCGAAGGGGACAGGGCATCAGAGACCCAGTACTTC.